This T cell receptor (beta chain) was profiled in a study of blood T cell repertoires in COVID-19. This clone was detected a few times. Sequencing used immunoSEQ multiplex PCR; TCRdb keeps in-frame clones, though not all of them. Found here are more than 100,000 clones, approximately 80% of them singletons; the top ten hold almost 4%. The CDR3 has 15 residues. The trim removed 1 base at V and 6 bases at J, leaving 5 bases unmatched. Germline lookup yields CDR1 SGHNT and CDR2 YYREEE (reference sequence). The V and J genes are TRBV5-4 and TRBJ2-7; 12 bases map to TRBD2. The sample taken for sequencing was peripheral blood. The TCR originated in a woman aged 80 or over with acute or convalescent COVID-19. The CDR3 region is CASSLLAGGPTEQYF. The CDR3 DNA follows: TGTGCCAGCAGCTTGCTAGCGGGAGGGCCTACCGAGCAGTACTTC.